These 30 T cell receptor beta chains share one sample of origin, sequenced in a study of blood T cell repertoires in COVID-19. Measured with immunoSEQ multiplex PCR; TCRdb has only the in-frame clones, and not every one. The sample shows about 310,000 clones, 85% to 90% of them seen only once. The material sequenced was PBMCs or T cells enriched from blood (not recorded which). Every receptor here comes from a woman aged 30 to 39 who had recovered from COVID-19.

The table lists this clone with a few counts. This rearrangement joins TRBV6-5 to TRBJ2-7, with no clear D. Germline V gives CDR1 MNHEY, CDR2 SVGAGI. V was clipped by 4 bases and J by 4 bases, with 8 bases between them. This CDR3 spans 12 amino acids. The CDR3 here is CASSLSYYEQYF. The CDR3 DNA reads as TGTGCCAGCAGTTTATCCTATTACGAGCAGTACTTC.

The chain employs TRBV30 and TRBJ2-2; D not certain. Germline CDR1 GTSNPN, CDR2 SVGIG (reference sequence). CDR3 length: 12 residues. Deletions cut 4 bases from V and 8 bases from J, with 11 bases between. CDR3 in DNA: TGTGCCTGGACCGGAGTCTCAGGGGAGCTGTTTTTT. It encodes CAWTGVSGELFF.

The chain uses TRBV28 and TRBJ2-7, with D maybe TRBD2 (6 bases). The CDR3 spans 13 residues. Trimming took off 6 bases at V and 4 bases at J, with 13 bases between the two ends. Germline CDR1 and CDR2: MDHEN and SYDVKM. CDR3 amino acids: CASRLPEGYEQYF. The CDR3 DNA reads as TGTGCCAGCAGGCTCCCGGAGGGTTACGAGCAGTACTTC.

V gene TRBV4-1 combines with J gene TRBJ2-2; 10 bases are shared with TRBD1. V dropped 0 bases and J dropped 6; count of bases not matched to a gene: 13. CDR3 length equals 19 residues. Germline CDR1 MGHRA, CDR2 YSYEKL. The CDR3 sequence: CASSQDSTGDRGVAGELFF. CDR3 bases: TGCGCCAGCAGCCAAGATTCCACGGGGGACAGGGGTGTTGCCGGGGAGCTGTTTTTT.

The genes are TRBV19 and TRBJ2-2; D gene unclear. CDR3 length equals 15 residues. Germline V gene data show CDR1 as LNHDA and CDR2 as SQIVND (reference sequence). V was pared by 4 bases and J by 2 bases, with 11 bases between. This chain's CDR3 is CASSRAAINTGELFF. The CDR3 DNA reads TGTGCCAGTAGTAGGGCAGCCATAAACACCGGGGAGCTGTTTTTT. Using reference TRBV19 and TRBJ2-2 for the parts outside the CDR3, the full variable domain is DGGITQSPKYLFRKEGQNVTLSCEQNLNHDAMYWYRQDPGQGLRLIYYSQIVNDFQKGDIAEGYSVSREKKESFPLTVTSAQKNPTAFYLCASSRAAINTGELFFGEGSRLTVL.

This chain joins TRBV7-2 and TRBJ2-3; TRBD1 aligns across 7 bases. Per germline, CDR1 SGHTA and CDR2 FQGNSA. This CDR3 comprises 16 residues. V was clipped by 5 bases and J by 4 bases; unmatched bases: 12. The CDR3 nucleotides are TGTGCCAGCAGCCCATCCAGGACAGGAGGCGCAGATACGCAGTATTTT. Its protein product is CASSPSRTGGADTQYF.

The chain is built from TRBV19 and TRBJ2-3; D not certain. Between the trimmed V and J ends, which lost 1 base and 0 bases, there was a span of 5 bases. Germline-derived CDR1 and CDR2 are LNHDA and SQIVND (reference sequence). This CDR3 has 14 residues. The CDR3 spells CASSIGISTDTQYF. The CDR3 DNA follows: TGTGCCAGTAGTATAGGTATTAGCACAGATACGCAGTATTTT.

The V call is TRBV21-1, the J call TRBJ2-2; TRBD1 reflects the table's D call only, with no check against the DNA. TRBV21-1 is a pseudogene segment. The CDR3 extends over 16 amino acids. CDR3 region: CASSNPGQSGTGELFF. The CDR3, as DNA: TGTGCCAGCAGCAACCCGGGACAGTCCGGCACCGGGGAGCTGTTTTTT.

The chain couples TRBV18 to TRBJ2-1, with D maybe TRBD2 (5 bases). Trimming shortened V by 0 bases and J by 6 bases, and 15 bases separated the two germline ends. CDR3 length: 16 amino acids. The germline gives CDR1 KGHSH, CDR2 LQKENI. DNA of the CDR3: TGTGCCAGCTCACCACCGGTACTAGAGGTTGGCAATGAGCAGTTCTTC. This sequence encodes CASSPPVLEVGNEQFF.

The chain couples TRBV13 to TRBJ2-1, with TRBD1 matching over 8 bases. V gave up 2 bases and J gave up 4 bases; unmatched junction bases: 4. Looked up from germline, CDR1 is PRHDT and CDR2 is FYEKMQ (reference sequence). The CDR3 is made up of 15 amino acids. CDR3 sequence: CASSLINRGYNEQFF. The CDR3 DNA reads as TGTGCCAGCAGCTTAATAAACAGGGGGTACAATGAGCAGTTCTTC.

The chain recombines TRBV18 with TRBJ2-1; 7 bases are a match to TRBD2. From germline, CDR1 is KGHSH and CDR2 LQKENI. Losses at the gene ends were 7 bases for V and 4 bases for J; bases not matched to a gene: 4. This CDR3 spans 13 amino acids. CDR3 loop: CASYLADYNEQFF. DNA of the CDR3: TGTGCCAGCTACCTAGCGGATTACAATGAGCAGTTCTTC.

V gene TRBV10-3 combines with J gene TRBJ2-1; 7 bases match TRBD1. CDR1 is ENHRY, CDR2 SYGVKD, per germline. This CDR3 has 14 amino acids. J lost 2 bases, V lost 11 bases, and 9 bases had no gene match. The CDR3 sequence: CAVGTVRTYNEQFF. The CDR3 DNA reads TGTGCCGTCGGGACAGTAAGAACCTACAATGAGCAGTTCTTC.

The CDR3 spells CASSYRGEQPQHF. The CDR3 nucleotides read TGTGCCAGCAGTTACCGGGGTGAGCAGCCCCAGCATTTT. The chain couples TRBV6-5 to TRBJ1-5, with D hard to call. CDR1 MNHEY and CDR2 SVGAGI come from the germline V gene. This CDR3 contains 13 residues. The V end was cut by 2 bases, the J end by 7 bases, with 9 bases between.

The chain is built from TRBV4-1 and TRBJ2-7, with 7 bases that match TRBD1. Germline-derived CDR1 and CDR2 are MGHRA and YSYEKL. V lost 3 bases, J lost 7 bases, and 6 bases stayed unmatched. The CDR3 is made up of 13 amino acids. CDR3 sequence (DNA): TGCGCCAGCAGCCAGGGGACAGTGGGAGAGCAGTACTTC. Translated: CASSQGTVGEQYF.

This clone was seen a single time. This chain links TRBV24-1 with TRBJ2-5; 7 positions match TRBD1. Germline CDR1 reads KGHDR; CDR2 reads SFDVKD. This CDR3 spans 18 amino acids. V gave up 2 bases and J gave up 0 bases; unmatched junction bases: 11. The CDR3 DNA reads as TGTGCCACCAGTGATTCGGAAACACGAGGGGGCTACCAAGAGACCCAGTACTTC. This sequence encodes CATSDSETRGGYQETQYF.

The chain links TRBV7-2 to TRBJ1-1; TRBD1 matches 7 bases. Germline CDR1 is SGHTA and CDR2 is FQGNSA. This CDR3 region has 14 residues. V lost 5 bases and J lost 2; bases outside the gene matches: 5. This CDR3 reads CASSPRTGNTEAFF. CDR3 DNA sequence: TGTGCCAGCAGCCCACGGACAGGAAACACTGAAGCTTTCTTT.

CDR3 nucleotides: TGTGCCAGCAGCTTAGGGGTCTCCGAGCAGTACTTC. Its translation: CASSLGVSEQYF. The chain recombines TRBV5-6 with TRBJ2-7; D is perhaps TRBD1 (5 bases). The V end lost 2 bases, the J end lost 6 bases, and 9 bases lay between the germline ends. Germline lookup yields CDR1 SGHDT and CDR2 YYEEEE. This CDR3 contains 12 residues.

CDR3 nucleotides: TGTGCCAGCAGTTCGGACCCAAGGGGGGGCTACACCTTC. Its translation: CASSSDPRGGYTF. The genes are TRBV28 and TRBJ1-2, with D maybe TRBD1 (6 bases). Germline V gene lookup returns CDR1 MDHEN and CDR2 SYDVKM. V lost 4 bases and J 8 bases, leaving 14 bases between the germline ends. The CDR3 loop spans 13 amino acids.

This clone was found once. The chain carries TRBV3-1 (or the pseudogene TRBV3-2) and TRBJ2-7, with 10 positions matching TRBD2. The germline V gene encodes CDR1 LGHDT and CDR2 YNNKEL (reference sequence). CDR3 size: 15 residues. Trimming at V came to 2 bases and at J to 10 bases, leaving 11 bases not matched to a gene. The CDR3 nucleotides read TGTGCCAGCAGCCAACGGGGGCCTAGCGGGAGTAATCAGTACTTC. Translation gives CASSQRGPSGSNQYF.

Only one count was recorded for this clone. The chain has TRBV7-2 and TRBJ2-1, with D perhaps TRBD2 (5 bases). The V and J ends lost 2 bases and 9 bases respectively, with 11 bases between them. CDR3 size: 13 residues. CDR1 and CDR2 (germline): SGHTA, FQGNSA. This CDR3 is CASSLHRGIEQFF. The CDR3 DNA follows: TGTGCCAGCAGCTTACATCGAGGGATTGAGCAGTTCTTC.

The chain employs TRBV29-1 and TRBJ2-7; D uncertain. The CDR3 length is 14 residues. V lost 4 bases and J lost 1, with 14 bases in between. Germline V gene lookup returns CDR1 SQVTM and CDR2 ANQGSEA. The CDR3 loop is CSVARLESSYEQYF. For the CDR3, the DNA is TGCAGCGTTGCGAGGCTAGAGTCGTCCTACGAGCAGTACTTC.

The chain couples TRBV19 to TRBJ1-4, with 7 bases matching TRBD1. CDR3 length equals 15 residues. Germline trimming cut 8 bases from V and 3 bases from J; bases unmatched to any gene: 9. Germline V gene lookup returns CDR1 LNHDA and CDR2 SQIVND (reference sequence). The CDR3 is CASAVRGMANEKLFF. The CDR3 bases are TGTGCCAGTGCCGTCAGGGGGATGGCTAATGAAAAACTGTTTTTT. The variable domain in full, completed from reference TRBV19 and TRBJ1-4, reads DGGITQSPKYLFRKEGQNVTLSCEQNLNHDAMYWYRQDPGQGLRLIYYSQIVNDFQKGDIAEGYSVSREKKESFPLTVTSAQKNPTAFYLCASAVRGMANEKLFFGSGTQLSVL.

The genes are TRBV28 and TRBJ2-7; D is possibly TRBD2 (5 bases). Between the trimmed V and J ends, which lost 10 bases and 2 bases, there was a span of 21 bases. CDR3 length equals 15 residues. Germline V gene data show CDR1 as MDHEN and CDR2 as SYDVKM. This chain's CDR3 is CATRATAVETYEQYF. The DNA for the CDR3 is TGTGCCACGAGGGCCACGGCAGTAGAAACCTACGAGCAGTACTTC.

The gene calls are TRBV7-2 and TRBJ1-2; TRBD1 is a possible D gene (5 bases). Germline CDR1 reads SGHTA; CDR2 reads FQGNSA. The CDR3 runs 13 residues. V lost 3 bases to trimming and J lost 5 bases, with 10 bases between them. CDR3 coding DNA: TGTGCCAGCAGCTTTTGGAGGGGTTATGGCTACACCTTC. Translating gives CASSFWRGYGYTF.

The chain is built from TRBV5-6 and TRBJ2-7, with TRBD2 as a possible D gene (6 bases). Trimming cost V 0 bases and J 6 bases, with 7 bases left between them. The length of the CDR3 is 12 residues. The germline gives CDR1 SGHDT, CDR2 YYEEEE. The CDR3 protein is CASSLGGGEQYF. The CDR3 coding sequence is TGTGCCAGCAGCTTGGGGGGAGGCGAGCAGTACTTC.

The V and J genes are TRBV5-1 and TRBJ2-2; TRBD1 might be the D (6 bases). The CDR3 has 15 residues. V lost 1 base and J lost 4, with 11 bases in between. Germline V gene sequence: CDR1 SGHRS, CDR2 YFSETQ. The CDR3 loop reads CASSLNTGITGELFF. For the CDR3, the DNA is TGCGCCAGCAGCTTGAATACAGGGATCACCGGGGAGCTGTTTTTT.

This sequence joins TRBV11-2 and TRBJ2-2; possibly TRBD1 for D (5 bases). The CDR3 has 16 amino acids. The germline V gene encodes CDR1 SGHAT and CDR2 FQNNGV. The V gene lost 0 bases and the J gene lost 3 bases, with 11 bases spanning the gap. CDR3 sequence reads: CASSLEQGADTGELFF. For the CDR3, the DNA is TGTGCCAGCAGCTTAGAGCAGGGTGCGGACACCGGGGAGCTGTTTTTT.

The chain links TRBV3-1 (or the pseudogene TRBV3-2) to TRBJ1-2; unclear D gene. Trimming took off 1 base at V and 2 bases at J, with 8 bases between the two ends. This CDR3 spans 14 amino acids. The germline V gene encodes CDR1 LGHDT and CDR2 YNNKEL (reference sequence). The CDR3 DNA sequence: TGTGCCAGCAGCCAAGGTCCCGGGAACTATGGCTACACCTTC. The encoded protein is CASSQGPGNYGYTF.

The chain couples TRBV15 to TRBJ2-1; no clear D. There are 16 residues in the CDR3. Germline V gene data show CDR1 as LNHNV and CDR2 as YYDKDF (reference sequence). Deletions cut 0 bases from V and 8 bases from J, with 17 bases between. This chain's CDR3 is CATSRDLPRNFHEQFF. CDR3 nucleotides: TGTGCCACCAGCAGAGATCTGCCCAGGAACTTCCATGAGCAGTTCTTC.

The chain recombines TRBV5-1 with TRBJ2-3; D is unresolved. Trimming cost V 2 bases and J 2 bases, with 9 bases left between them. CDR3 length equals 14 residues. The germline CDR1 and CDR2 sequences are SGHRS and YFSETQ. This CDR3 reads CASSFAQVTDTQYF. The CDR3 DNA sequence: TGCGCCAGCAGCTTCGCGCAAGTCACAGATACGCAGTATTTT.